Reported below is one T cell receptor (beta chain). Its antigen is unknown. The source of the sample is a study of cytomegalovirus exposure and HLA in healthy donors. Overall study findings and caveats: TCR beta sequences reportedly predicted most subjects' HLA-A and HLA-B alleles accurately. The likely origin of a cluster of highly shared sequence variants was a sequencing artifact. The study assumed roughly uniform donor sequencing depth for presence/absence analyses. There were some public TCRs occurring in many donors, but most TCR sequences were rare.

PCR involved 60 Vbeta and 13 Jbeta primers. Repertoires were generated with immunoSEQ multiplex PCR, while TCRdb's copy carries only in-frame clones and drops some. The sample yields 150,000 to 200,000 clones, approximately 81% seen once. The receptor's source is a man between 50 and 59 years old in good health and CMV-seropositive. Sequenced input: PBMCs.

The DNA of the CDR3 is TGTGCCAGCAGTTACTCGAGCAGGTTCGGATACGAGCAGTACTTC. It specifies CASSYSSRFGYEQYF. J is TRBJ2-7 and V is TRBV6-6, with D hard to call. V was trimmed by 0 bases and J by 4 bases, leaving 13 bases between them. Germline CDR1 and CDR2: MNHNY and SVGAGI (reference sequence). This CDR3 has 15 amino acids.